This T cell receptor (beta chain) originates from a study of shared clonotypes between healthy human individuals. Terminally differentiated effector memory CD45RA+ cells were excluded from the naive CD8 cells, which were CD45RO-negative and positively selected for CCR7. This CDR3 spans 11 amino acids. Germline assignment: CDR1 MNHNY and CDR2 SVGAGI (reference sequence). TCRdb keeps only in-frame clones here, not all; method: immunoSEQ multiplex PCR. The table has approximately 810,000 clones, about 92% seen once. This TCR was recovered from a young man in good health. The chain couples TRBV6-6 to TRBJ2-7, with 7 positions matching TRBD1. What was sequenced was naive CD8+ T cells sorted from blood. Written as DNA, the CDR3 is TGTGCAACGGGACAGTACTACGAGCAGTACTTC. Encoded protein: CATGQYYEQYF.